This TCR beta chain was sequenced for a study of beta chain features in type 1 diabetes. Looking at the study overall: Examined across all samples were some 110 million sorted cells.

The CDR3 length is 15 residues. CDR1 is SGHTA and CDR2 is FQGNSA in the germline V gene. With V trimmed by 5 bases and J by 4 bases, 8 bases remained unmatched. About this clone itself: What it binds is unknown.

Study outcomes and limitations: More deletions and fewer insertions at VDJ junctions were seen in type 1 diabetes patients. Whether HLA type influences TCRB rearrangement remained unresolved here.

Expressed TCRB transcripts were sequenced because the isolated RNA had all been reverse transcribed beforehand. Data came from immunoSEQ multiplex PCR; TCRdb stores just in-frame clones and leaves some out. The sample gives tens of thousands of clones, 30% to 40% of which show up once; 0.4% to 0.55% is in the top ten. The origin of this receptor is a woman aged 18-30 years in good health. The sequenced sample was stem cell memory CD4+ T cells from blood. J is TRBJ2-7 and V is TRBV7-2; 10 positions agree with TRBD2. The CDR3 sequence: CASSHGLLAGYEQYF. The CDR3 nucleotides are TGTGCCAGCAGCCACGGCCTACTAGCGGGGTACGAGCAGTACTTC. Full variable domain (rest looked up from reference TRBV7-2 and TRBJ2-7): GAGVSQSPSNKVTEKGKDVELRCDPISGHTALYWYRQSLGQGLEFLIYFQGNSAPDKSGLPSDRFSAERTGGSVSTLTIQRTQQEDSAVYLCASSHGLLAGYEQYFGPGTRLTVT.